Listed here is a single T cell receptor (beta chain). Trimming took 3 bases from V and 7 from J, leaving 19 bases between them. CDR1 and CDR2 from the germline V gene are ENHRY and SYGVKD. This CDR3 is built from 16 residues. This entry comes from a study of patients and donors after allogeneic stem cell transplantation. TCRdb itself ran the RT-PCR reads through MiXCR, one entry per CDR3 protein. The top ten clones hold roughly 25% of a sample with about 150,000 distinct CDR3 sequences, 24% of them seen once. The TCR originated in a human donor who was either an allogeneic HSCT recipient or a stem cell or donor lymphocyte infusion donor (not recorded which). It is not recorded whose cells these are; they may come from a transplant donor. The material sequenced was blood, either unsorted or a sorted T cell fraction (not recorded which). The chain links TRBV10-3 to TRBJ2-1; tentatively, D is TRBD1 or TRBD2 (5 bases each). The CDR3 protein is CAISDVFGGDGNEQFF. The CDR3, as DNA: TGTGCCATCAGTGACGTTTTTGGGGGAGACGGAAATGAGCAGTTCTTC.